Listed below are T cell receptor beta chains from one sample, sequenced in a study of OX40 agonist ivuxolimab in advanced cancers. Profiled with immunoSEQ multiplex PCR; TCRdb holds only in-frame clones, not every one. The repertoire holds approximately 32,000 clones, about four fifths seen once, with roughly a fifth in the top ten. Specimen: CD4+ or CD8+ T cells sorted from blood, collected in a trial of the OX40 agonist ivuxolimab. Source of these receptors: an adult with an advanced solid tumor such as melanoma, head and neck, liver or kidney cancer. CDR3s include the opening cysteine and the closing phenylalanine or tryptophan. D genes are given only for firm matches. Size is stated for part of the rows, as once, few or many counts, or as a class when the clone is expanded.

>NA|TRBJ2-2|NA|TRBV4-1
CASSQARTVLPGELFF
TGCGCCAGCAGCCAAGCCCGGACAGTCCTCCCTGGGGAGCTGTTTTTT
>NA|TRBJ1-1|NA|TRBV11-2
CASSSSWENTEAFF
TGTGCCAGCAGCTCGAGTTGGGAGAACACTGAAGCTTTCTTT
>NA|TRBJ1-1|NA|TRBV4-1
CASSQDQGQYSNTEAFF
TGCGCCAGCAGCCAAGACCAAGGACAGTATAGTAACACTGAAGCTTTCTTT
>NA|TRBJ2-5|TRBD2|TRBV19
CASATSGGGQETQYF
TGTGCCAGCGCTACTAGCGGGGGGGGCCAAGAGACCCAGTACTTC
>few|TRBJ1-1|NA|TRBV5-1
CASSLGQGRTEAFF
TGCGCCAGCAGCTTAGGGCAGGGGAGGACTGAAGCTTTCTTT
>many|TRBJ1-1|TRBD1|TRBV5-4
CASSLYRGHEAFF
TGTGCCAGCAGCCTCTACAGGGGACACGAAGCTTTCTTT
>NA|TRBJ2-7|NA|TRBV28
CASSLWGRGLSYEQYF
TGTGCCAGCAGTTTATGGGGACGGGGCCTCTCCTACGAGCAGTACTTC
>NA|TRBJ1-2|NA|TRBV7-9
CASSPSINYGYTF
TGTGCCAGCAGCCCTAGTATTAACTATGGCTACACCTTC
>few|TRBJ2-5|NA|TRBV7-8
CASSPDLRSGQETQYF
TGTGCCAGCAGCCCCGATCTCAGAAGCGGACAAGAGACCCAGTACTTC
>NA|TRBJ2-1|TRBD1|TRBV11-1
CASRASDRGRGNEQFF
TGTGCCAGCAGGGCAAGCGACAGGGGGCGGGGGAATGAGCAGTTCTTC
>NA|TRBJ2-1|NA|TRBV28
CASSSPRGGNEQFF
TGTGCCAGCAGTTCCCCTCGAGGGGGCAATGAGCAGTTCTTC
>NA|TRBJ2-6|NA|TRBV27
CASSRKGVTYSGANVLTF
TGTGCCAGCAGCCGTAAAGGGGTTACCTACTCTGGGGCCAACGTCCTGACTTTC
>NA|TRBJ2-7|TRBD2|TRBV4-3
CASSQGLAGNYEQYF
TGCGCCAGCAGCCAGGGACTAGCGGGGAACTACGAGCAGTACTTC
>NA|TRBJ2-7|NA|TRBV6-1
CASSPGGTGLYEQYF
TGTGCCAGCAGTCCGGGAGGGACAGGGCTCTACGAGCAGTACTTC
>few|TRBJ1-4|TRBD1|TRBV4-1
CASSQDEDRGDEKLFF
TGCGCCAGCAGCCAAGATGAGGACAGGGGAGATGAAAAACTGTTTTTT